Presented here are 18 T cell receptor beta chains from one specimen sequenced in a study of blood T cells in healthy people across ages. A sample-barcoded 5' primer and a J-beta primer mix were used in a second PCR of roughly 6 to 11 cycles. TCRdb fed the 5' RACE reads into MiXCR, producing one record per CDR3 protein. The sample has roughly 1.7 million distinct CDR3 sequences; 30% to 35% are singletons. Sequencing input: blood. Receptor source: a woman aged 30 to 39 in good health.

The chain carries TRBV20-1 and TRBJ2-7, with 11 nucleotides matching TRBD2. The CDR3 length is 15 residues. V shed 4 bases and J 3 bases; nucleotides not matched to a gene: 8. Looked up from germline, CDR1 is DFQATT and CDR2 is SNEGSKA (reference sequence). The DNA for the CDR3 is TGCAGTGCTATCAGGCTAGCGGGGGGATGCTACGAGCAGTACTTC. It specifies CSAIRLAGGCYEQYF.

The chain carries TRBV3-1 and TRBJ2-1; D could derive from TRBD1 or TRBD2 (5 bases each). Germline CDR1 and CDR2: LGHDT and YNNKEL (reference sequence). The CDR3 covers 16 residues. V dropped 0 bases and J dropped 6 bases, with 15 bases sitting between them. The CDR3, as DNA: TGTGCCAGCAGCCAAGAGGTGGGGCTAGGGAGCAATGAGCAGTTCTTC. Residues: CASSQEVGLGSNEQFF.

This clonotype occurred once. This rearrangement joins TRBV19 to TRBJ1-1; 8 bases are a match to TRBD1. This CDR3 comprises 13 residues. CDR1 is LNHDA and CDR2 is SQIVND in the germline V gene (reference sequence). Unmatched junction bases numbered 5, after V lost 7 bases and J lost 4 bases. The CDR3: CASTGQGFTEAFF. The CDR3 DNA follows: TGTGCCAGTACCGGACAGGGTTTCACTGAAGCTTTCTTT.

The genes are TRBV12-3 or TRBV12-4 and TRBJ2-1, with 14 bases aligning to TRBD2. This CDR3 is built from 18 residues. J was trimmed by 4 bases and V by 3 bases; bases with no gene match: 8. CDR3 region: CASSFTGLAGGRYNEQFF. The DNA for the CDR3 is TGTGCCAGCAGTTTTACCGGACTAGCGGGAGGCCGGTACAATGAGCAGTTCTTC.

In this sample, this clonotype turned up a few times. This chain joins TRBV28 and TRBJ2-7; D remains unclear. The CDR3 has 12 residues. In germline, CDR1 is MDHEN, CDR2 SYDVKM. The V end was cut by 2 bases, the J end by 8 bases, with 10 bases between. CDR3 bases: TGTGCCAGCAGTTTACGGAACGGCAAGCAGTACTTC. Translation: CASSLRNGKQYF.

The genes are TRBV2 and TRBJ2-1; 9 nucleotides line up with TRBD2. The V segment lost 8 bases and the J segment 4 bases; nucleotides outside the gene matches: 12. This CDR3 region has 16 residues. Germline assignment: CDR1 SNHLY and CDR2 FYNNEI. CDR3 DNA: TGTGCCAGCCGCGAGAGGCTAGCGGGGAGTTACAATGAGCAGTTCTTC. Its translation is CASRERLAGSYNEQFF. The full variable domain, its missing parts supplied by reference TRBV2 and TRBJ2-1, is EPEVTQTPSHQVTQMGQEVILRCVPISNHLYFYWYRQILGQKVEFLVSFYNNEISEKSEIFDDQFSVERPDGSNFTLKIRSTKLEDSAMYFCASRERLAGSYNEQFFGPGTRLTVL.

This clonotype showed up just a few times. The chain uses TRBV6-5 and TRBJ2-2, with a weak D call TRBD2 (6 bases). CDR1 MNHEY and CDR2 SVGAGI come from the germline V gene. This CDR3 has 16 residues. The V end was cut by 6 bases, the J end by 2 bases, with 16 bases between. CDR3 bases: TGTGCCAGCAGCTTACCCGGGGGTATTAACACCGGGGAGCTGTTTTTT. Protein product: CASSLPGGINTGELFF.

The chain has TRBV9 and TRBJ2-5; 15 nucleotides line up with TRBD2. V lost 5 bases to trimming and J lost 2 bases; unmatched junction nucleotides: 7. The CDR3 contains 17 residues. The germline V gene encodes CDR1 SGDLS and CDR2 YYNGEE. DNA of the CDR3: TGTGCCAGCAGTGTGACAGGACTAGCGGGGGGGCAAGAGACCCAGTACTTC. Encoded protein: CASSVTGLAGGQETQYF.

This chain connects TRBV4-2 to TRBJ2-2; 8 bases are a match to TRBD2. The CDR3 is made up of 18 amino acids. Per germline, CDR1 LGHNA and CDR2 YNFKEQ. The junction had 12 bases not matched to a gene; V was cut back by 2 bases and J by 4 bases. The CDR3 DNA reads TGTGCCAGCAGCCAACGTCCCAATAGCGGGGCGACCACCGGGGAGCTGTTTTTT. It is translated as CASSQRPNSGATTGELFF.

The chain couples TRBV20-1 to TRBJ1-4; 7 bases match TRBD1. The CDR3 is 13 amino acids. Losses at the gene ends were 7 bases for V and 4 bases for J; bases not matched to a gene: 6. Germline V CDR1 and CDR2: DFQATT, SNEGSKA (reference sequence). For the CDR3, the DNA is TGCAGTGTGGGGGACAGCTATAATGAAAAACTGTTTTTT. Translation gives CSVGDSYNEKLFF.

Comments on this clonotype: Being one base from a much bigger clone, this may be a read error. This rearrangement joins TRBV4-1 to TRBJ1-6, with D possibly being TRBD1 (5 bases). This CDR3 is 14 amino acids long. Germline V gene lookup returns CDR1 MGHRA and CDR2 YSYEKL. The CDR3 DNA reads TGCGCCAGCAGCCTTTCCTTAGGGGTTTCACCCCCCCACTTT. Protein product: CASSLSLGVSPPHF.

As regards this clonotype: Compared with germline, one end of the junction differs, possibly owing to a read error. The V and J genes are TRBV12-3 or TRBV12-4 and TRBJ2-3; TRBD2 aligns across 7 bases. CDR3 length: 14 residues. This CDR3 reads CASSFLADTDTEYF. CDR3 in DNA: TGTGCCAGCAGTTTTCTAGCGGACACAGATACGGAGTATTTT.

V gene TRBV27 combines with J gene TRBJ2-1; D unclear. Germline assignment: CDR1 MNHEY and CDR2 SMNVEV (reference sequence). The CDR3 contains 16 residues. V lost 5 bases and J lost 4, with 18 bases in between. The CDR3 DNA is TGTGCCAGCAGTGGGGATCCATCAGGTTCTTACAATGAGCAGTTCTTC. The encoded protein is CASSGDPSGSYNEQFF.

This clonotype was seen only a few times. J is TRBJ2-7 and V is TRBV7-9; D is unclear. Germline V lookup: CDR1 SEHNR, CDR2 FQNEAQ (reference sequence). Between the trimmed V and J ends, which lost 2 bases and 4 bases, there was a span of 18 bases. CDR3 length: 16 residues. The CDR3 sequence is CASSLSRSNLFYEQYF. Written as DNA, the CDR3 is TGTGCCAGCAGCTTATCCCGGTCCAACCTATTTTACGAGCAGTACTTC. The entire variable domain, with the rest obtained from reference TRBV7-9 and TRBJ2-7, is as follows: DTGVSQNPRHKITKRGQNVTFRCDPISEHNRLYWYRQTLGQGPEFLTYFQNEAQLEKSRLLSDRFSAERPKGSFSTLEIQRTEQGDSAMYLCASSLSRSNLFYEQYFGPGTRLTVT.

The sample holds a few counts of this clonotype. The chain employs TRBV4-1 and TRBJ2-2, with D possibly TRBD2 on 6 matching bases. This CDR3 is 16 amino acids long. Germline CDR1 MGHRA, CDR2 YSYEKL. Trimming took off 3 bases at V and 6 bases at J, with 17 bases between the two ends. The CDR3 sequence is CASSHFGRSLPGELFF. CDR3 DNA: TGCGCCAGCAGCCACTTTGGGAGGTCCCTGCCCGGGGAGCTGTTTTTT.

This chain links TRBV12-3 or TRBV12-4 with TRBJ1-1; a weak D match, TRBD1 (5 bases). The V and J ends lost 3 bases and 1 base respectively, with 9 bases between them. The CDR3 has 14 residues. CDR3 nucleotides: TGTGCCAGCAGTTTTGGACACCAGAACACTGAAGCTTTCTTT. Its protein product is CASSFGHQNTEAFF.

In its sample, this clonotype was seen a few times. The chain employs TRBV15 and TRBJ2-3; D remains ambiguous. The CDR3 is 16 residues long. CDR1 and CDR2 from the germline V gene are LNHNV and YYDKDF (reference sequence). The V and J ends lost 0 bases and 1 base respectively, with 11 bases between them. DNA for the CDR3: TGTGCCACCAGCAGAGATTGGGGTGGGGGCACAGATACGCAGTATTTT. Its protein is CATSRDWGGGTDTQYF.

A single count supports this clonotype. The junction departs from germline at one end; a sequencing error may be responsible. V gene TRBV12-3 or TRBV12-4 combines with J gene TRBJ2-3, with D perhaps TRBD2 (5 bases). The CDR3 contains 15 residues. CDR3 amino acids: CASSSTRGYTDTRYF. DNA of the CDR3: TGTGCCAGCAGTTCCACCCGGGGTTACACAGATACGCGGTATTTT.